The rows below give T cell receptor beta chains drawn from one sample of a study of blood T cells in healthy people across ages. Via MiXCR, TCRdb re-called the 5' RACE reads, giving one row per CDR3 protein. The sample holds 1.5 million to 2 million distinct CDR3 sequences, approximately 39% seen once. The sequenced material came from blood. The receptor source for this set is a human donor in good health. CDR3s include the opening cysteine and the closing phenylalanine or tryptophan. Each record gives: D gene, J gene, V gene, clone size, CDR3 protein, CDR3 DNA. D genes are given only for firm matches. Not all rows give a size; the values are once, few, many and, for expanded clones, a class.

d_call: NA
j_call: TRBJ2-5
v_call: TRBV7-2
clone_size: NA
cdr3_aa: CASSPVSSQETQYF
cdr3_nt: TGTGCCAGCAGCCCAGTTTCTTCCCAAGAGACCCAGTACTTC

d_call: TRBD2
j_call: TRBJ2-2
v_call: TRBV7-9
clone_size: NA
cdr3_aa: CASSLTSSGGQNTGELFF
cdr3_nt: TGTGCCAGCAGCCTCACCTCTAGCGGGGGGCAGAACACCGGGGAACTGTTTTTT

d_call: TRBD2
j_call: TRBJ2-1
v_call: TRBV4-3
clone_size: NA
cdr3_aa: CASSQDIRTSGEQFF
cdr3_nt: TGCGCCAGCAGCCAAGATATCAGGACTAGCGGTGAGCAGTTCTTC

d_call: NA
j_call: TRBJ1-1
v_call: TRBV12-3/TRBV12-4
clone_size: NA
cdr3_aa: CAARGDGTEAFF
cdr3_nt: TGTGCCGCGAGGGGGGATGGCACTGAAGCTTTCTTT

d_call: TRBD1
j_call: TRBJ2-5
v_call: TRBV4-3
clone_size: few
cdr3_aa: CASSQGGTGTDVTQYF
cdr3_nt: TGCGCCAGCAGCCAAGGGGGTACCGGGACAGACGTGACCCAGTACTTC

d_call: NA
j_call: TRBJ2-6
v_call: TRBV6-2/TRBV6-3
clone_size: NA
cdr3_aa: CASSYGAAGANVLTF
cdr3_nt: TGTGCCAGCAGTTACGGGGCGGCGGGGGCCAACGTCCTGACTTTC

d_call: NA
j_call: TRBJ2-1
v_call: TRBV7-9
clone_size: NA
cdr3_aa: CASSRRGDPNKSSYNEQFF
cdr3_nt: TGTGCCAGCAGCCGGCGGGGCGACCCTAACAAAAGCTCCTACAATGAGCAGTTCTTC

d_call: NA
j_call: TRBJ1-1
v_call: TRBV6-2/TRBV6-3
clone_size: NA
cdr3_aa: CASRPPEATEAFF
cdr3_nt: TGTGCCAGCAGACCCCCCGAGGCCACTGAAGCTTTCTTT

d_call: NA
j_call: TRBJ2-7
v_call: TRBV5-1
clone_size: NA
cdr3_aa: CASSSVDTGNVHEQYF
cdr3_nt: TGCGCCAGCAGCTCGGTTGATACAGGGAACGTCCACGAGCAGTACTTC

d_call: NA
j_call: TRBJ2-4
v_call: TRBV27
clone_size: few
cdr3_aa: CASTRSGSKNIQYF
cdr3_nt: TGTGCCAGTACCCGGAGTGGTTCCAAAAACATTCAGTACTTC

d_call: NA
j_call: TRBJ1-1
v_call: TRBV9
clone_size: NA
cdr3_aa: CASTRVIGGTEAFF
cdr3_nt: TGTGCCAGTACCAGGGTTATTGGGGGGACTGAAGCTTTCTTT

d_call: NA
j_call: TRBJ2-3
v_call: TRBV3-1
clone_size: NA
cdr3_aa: CASSPDRGLGNAQYF
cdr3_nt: TGTGCCAGCAGCCCTGACCGCGGGCTCGGTAACGCGCAGTATTTT

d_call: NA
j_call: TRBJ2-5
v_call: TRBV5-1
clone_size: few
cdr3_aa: CASSLGFQPGGETQYF
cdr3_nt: TGCGCCAGCAGCTTGGGATTCCAGCCGGGCGGGGAGACCCAGTACTTC

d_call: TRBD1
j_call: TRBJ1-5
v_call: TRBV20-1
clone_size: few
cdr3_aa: CSARRGAENQPQHF
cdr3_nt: TGCAGTGCTCGCAGGGGGGCCGAAAATCAGCCCCAGCATTTT

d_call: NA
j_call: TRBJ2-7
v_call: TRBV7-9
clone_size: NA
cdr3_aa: CASSLALGEGSYEQYF
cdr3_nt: TGTGCCAGCAGCTTAGCGCTAGGTGAAGGGTCCTACGAGCAGTACTTC